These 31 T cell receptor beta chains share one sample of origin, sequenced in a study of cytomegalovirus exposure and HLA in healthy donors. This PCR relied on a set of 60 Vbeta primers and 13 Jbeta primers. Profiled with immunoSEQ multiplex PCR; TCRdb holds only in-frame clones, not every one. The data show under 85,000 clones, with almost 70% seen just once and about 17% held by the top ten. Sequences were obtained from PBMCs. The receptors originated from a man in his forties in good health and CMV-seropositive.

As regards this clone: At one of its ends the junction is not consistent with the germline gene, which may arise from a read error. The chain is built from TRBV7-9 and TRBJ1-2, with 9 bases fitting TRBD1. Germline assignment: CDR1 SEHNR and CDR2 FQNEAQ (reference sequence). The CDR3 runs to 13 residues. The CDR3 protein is CSSSWGQGDGYTF. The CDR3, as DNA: TGTTCCAGCAGCTGGGGACAGGGTGATGGCTACACCTTC.

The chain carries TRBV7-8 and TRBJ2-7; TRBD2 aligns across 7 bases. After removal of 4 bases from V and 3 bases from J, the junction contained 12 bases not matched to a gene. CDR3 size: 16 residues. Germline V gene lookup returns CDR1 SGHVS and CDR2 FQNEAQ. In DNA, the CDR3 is TGTGCCAGCAGCTCGACAAGGACTAGTGCTATCTACGAGCAGTACTTC. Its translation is CASSSTRTSAIYEQYF.

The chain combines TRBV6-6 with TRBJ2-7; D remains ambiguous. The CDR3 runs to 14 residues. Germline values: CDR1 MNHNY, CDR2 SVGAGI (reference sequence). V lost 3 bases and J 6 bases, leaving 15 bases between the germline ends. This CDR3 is CASSYGRQVGEQYF. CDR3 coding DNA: TGTGCCAGCAGTTATGGCAGGCAAGTAGGCGAGCAGTACTTC.

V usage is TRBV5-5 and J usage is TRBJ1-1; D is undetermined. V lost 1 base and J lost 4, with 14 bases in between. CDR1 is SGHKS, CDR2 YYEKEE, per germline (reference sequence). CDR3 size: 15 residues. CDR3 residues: CASSLLADLSTEAFF. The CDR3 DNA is TGTGCCAGCAGCTTGTTGGCAGACTTGAGCACTGAAGCTTTCTTT.

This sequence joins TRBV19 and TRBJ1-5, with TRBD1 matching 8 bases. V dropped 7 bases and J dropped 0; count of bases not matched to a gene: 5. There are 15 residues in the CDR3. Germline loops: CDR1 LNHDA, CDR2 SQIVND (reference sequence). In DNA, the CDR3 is TGTGCCAGTATACGTCAGGGGGCTAGCAATCAGCCCCAGCATTTT. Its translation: CASIRQGASNQPQHF. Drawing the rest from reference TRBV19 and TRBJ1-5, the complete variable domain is DGGITQSPKYLFRKEGQNVTLSCEQNLNHDAMYWYRQDPGQGLRLIYYSQIVNDFQKGDIAEGYSVSREKKESFPLTVTSAQKNPTAFYLCASIRQGASNQPQHFGDGTRLSIL.

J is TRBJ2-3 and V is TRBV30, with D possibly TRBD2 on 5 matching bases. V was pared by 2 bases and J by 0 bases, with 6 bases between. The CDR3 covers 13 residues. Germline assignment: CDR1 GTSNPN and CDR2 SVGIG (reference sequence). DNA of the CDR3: TGTGCCTGGAGTTGGACTAGCACAGATACGCAGTATTTT. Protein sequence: CAWSWTSTDTQYF.

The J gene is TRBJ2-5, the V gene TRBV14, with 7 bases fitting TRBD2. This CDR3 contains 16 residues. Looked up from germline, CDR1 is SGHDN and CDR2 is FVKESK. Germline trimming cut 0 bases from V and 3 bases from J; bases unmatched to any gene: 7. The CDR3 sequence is CASSQDVRSGKETQYF. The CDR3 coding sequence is TGTGCCAGCAGCCAAGATGTAAGGAGCGGGAAAGAGACCCAGTACTTC.

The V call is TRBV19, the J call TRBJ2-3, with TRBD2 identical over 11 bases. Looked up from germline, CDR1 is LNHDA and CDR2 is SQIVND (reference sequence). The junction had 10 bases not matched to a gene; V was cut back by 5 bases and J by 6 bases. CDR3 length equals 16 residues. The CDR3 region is CASSLGSGRATDTQYF. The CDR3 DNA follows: TGTGCCAGTAGTCTGGGTAGCGGGAGGGCCACCGATACGCAGTATTTT.

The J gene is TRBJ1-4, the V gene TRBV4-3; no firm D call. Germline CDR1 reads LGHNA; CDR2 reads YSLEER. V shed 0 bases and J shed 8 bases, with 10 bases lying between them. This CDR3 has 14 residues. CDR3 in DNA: TGCGCCAGCAGCCAAGAGCCATTGGCCGAAAAACTGTTTTTT. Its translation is CASSQEPLAEKLFF.

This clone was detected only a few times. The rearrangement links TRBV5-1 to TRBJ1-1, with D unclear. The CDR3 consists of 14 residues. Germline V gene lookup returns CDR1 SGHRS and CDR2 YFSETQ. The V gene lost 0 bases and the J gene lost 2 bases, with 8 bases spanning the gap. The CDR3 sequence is CASSLALLNTEAFF. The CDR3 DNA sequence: TGCGCCAGCAGCTTGGCCTTACTAAACACTGAAGCTTTCTTT. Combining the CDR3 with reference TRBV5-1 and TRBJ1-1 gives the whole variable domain KAGVTQTPRYLIKTRGQQVTLSCSPISGHRSVSWYQQTPGQGLQFLFEYFSETQRNKGNFPGRFSGRQFSNSRSEMNVSTLELGDSALYLCASSLALLNTEAFFGQGTRLTVV.

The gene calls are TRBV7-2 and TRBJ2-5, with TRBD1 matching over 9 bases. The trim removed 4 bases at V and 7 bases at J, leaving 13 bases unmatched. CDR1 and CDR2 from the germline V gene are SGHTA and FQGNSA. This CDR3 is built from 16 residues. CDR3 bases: TGTGCCAGCAGCTCTGCGGTGACAGGGGGTCAATTGACCCAGTACTTC. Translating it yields CASSSAVTGGQLTQYF. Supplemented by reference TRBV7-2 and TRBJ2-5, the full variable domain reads GAGVSQSPSNKVTEKGKDVELRCDPISGHTALYWYRQSLGQGLEFLIYFQGNSAPDKSGLPSDRFSAERTGGSVSTLTIQRTQQEDSAVYLCASSSAVTGGQLTQYFGPGTRLLVL.

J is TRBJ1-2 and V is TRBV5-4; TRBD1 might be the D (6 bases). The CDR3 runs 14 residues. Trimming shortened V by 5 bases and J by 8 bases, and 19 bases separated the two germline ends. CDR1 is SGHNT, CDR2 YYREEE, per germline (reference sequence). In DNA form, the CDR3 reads TGTGCCAGCAGACATAGGGGGGGGGAAAACGGCTACACCTTC. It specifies CASRHRGGENGYTF.

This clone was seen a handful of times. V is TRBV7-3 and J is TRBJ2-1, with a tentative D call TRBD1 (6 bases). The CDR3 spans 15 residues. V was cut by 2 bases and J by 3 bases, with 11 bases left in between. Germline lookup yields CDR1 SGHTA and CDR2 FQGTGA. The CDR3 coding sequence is TGTGCCAGCAGCTTAGAAGACAGGCGCTACAATGAGCAGTTCTTC. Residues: CASSLEDRRYNEQFF.

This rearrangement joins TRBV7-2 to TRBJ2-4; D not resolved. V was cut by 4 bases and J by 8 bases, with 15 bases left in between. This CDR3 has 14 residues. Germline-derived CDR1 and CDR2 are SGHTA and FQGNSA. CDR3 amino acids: CASSSNRASDIQYF. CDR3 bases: TGTGCCAGCAGCTCGAACAGAGCATCAGACATTCAGTACTTC.

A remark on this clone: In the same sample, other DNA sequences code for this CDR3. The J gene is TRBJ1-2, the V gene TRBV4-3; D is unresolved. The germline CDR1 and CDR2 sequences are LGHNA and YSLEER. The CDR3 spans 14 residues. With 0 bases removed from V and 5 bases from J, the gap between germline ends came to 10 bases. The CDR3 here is CASSQDLQVYGYTF. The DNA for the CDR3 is TGCGCCAGCAGCCAAGATCTGCAGGTTTATGGCTACACCTTC.

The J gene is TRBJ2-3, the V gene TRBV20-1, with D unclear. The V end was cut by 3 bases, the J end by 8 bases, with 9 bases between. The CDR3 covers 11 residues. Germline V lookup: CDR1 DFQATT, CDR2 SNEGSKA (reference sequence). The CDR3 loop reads CSASLAITQYF. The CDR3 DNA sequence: TGCAGTGCTAGTTTAGCCATTACGCAGTATTTT.

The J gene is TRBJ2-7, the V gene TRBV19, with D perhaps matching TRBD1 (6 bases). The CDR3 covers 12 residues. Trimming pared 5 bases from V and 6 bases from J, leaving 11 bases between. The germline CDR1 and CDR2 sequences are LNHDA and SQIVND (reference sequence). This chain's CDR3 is CASSSSGVEQYF. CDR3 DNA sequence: TGTGCCAGTAGTTCCTCAGGGGTCGAGCAGTACTTC. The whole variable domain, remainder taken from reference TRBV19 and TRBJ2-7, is DGGITQSPKYLFRKEGQNVTLSCEQNLNHDAMYWYRQDPGQGLRLIYYSQIVNDFQKGDIAEGYSVSREKKESFPLTVTSAQKNPTAFYLCASSSSGVEQYFGPGTRLTVT.

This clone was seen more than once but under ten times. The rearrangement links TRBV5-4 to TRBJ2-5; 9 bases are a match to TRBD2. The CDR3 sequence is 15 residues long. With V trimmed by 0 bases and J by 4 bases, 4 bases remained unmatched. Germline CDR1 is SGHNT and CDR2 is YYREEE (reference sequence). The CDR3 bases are TGTGCCAGCAGCTTGGAAGCGGGGGGCCGAGAGACCCAGTACTTC. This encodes CASSLEAGGRETQYF.

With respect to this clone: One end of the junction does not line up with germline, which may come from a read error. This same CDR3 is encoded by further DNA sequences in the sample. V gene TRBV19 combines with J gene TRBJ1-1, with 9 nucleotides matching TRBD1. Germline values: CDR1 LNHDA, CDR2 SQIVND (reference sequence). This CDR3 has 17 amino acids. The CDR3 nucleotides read TGTGCCAGTAGTCTCGGAAGGATCGGGACAGGGATAACTGAAGCCTTCTTT. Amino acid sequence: CASSLGRIGTGITEAFF.

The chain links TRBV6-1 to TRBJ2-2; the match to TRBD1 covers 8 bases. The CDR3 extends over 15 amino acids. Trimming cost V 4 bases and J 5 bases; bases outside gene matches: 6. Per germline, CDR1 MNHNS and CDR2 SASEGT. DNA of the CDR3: TGTGCCAGCAGTGTGGACAGGGCGGGAACCGGGGAGCTGTTTTTT. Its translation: CASSVDRAGTGELFF.

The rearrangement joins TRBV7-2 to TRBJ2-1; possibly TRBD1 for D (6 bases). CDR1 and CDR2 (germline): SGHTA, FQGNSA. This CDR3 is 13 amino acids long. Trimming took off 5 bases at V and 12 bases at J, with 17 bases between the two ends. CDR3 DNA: TGTGCCAGCAGCAATATCCAGGAAGGGGGGCAGTTCTTC. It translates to CASSNIQEGGQFF.

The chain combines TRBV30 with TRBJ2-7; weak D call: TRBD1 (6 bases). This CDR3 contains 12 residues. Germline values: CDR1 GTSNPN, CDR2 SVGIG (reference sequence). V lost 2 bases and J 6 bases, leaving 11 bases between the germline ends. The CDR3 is CAWSNQGLEQYF. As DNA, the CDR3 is TGTGCCTGGAGTAATCAGGGGCTCGAGCAGTACTTC.

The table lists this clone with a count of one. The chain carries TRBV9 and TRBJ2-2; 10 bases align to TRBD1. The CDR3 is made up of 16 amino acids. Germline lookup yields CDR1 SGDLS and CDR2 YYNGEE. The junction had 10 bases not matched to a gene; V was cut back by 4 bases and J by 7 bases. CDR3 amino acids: CASSSTGTGDFGELFF. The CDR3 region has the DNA TGTGCCAGCAGCTCCACCGGGACAGGGGATTTCGGGGAGCTGTTTTTT.

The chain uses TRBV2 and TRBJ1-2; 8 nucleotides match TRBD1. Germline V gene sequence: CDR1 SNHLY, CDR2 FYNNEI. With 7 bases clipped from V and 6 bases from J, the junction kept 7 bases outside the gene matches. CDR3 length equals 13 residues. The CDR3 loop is CASTGDRGNGYTF. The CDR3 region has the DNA TGTGCCAGCACTGGTGACAGGGGTAATGGCTACACCTTC.

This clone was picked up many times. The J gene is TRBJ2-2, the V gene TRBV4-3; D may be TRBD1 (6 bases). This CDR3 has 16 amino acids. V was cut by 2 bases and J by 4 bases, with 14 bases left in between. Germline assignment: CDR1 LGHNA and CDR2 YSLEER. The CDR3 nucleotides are TGCGCCAGCAGCCAACACCGGACAGACGTCACCGGGGAGCTGTTTTTT. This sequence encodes CASSQHRTDVTGELFF.

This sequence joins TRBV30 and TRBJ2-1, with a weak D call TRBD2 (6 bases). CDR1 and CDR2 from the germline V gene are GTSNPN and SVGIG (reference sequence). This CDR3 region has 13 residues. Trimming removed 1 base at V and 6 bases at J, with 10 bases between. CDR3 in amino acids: CAWSELAPNEQFF. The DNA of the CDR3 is TGTGCCTGGAGTGAACTAGCTCCCAATGAGCAGTTCTTC.

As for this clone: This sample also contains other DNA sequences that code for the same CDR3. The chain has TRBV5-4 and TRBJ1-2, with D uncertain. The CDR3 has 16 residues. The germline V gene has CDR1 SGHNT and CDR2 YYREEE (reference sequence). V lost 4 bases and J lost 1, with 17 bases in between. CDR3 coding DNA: TGTGCCAGCAGCCCGGGAGCGGAGGAAATTAACTATGGCTACACCTTC. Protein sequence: CASSPGAEEINYGYTF.

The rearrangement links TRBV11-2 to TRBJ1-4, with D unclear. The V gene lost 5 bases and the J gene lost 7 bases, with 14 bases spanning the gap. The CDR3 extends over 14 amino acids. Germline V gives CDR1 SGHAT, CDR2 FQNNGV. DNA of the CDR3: TGTGCCAGCAGCGAACTAGGACCCGGTGAAAAACTGTTTTTT. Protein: CASSELGPGEKLFF.

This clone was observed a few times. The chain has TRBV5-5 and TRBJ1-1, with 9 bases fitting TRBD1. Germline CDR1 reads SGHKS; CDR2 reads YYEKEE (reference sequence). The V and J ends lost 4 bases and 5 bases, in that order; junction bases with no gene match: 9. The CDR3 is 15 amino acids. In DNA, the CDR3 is TGTGCCAGCAGCCCTCAGGACAGGGGTTTGACTGAAGCTTTCTTT. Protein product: CASSPQDRGLTEAFF.

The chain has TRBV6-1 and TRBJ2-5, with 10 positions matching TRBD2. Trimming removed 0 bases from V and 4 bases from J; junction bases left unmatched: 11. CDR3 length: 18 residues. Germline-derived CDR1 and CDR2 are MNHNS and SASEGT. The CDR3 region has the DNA TGTGCCAGCAGTGAAGCAAATCGTCTAGCGGGGGTTGGAGAGACCCAGTACTTC. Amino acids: CASSEANRLAGVGETQYF.

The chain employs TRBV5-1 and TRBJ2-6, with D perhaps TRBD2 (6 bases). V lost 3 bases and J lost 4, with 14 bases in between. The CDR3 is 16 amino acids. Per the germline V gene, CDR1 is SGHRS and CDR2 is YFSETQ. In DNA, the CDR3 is TGCGCCAGCAGCTCCCTCGGGGCGGGGGGGGCCAACGTCCTGACTTTC. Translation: CASSSLGAGGANVLTF.